The 21 T cell receptor beta chains below come from one sample, sequenced in a study of blood T cells in healthy people across ages. Using a J-beta primer mix together with a sample-barcoded 5' primer, a second PCR was run for roughly 6 to 11 cycles. TCRdb re-called the 5' RACE reads through MiXCR, storing one row per CDR3 protein. The table includes around 870,000 distinct CDR3 sequences, 29% detected once. Sequenced: blood. The source of these receptors is an elderly woman in good health.

The J gene is TRBJ1-5, the V gene TRBV4-2; a possible D gene is TRBD1 (6 bases). CDR1 and CDR2 from the germline V gene are LGHNA and YNFKEQ. This CDR3 is built from 16 residues. Trimming stripped 3 bases from V and 4 bases from J, with 16 bases between. CDR3 in DNA: TGTGCCAGCAGCCAGGGGGACATCGGGGCTAATCAGCCCCAGCATTTT. It translates to CASSQGDIGANQPQHF.

In this sample, this clonotype turned up once. This sequence joins TRBV13 and TRBJ2-1; D is perhaps TRBD2 (6 bases). CDR1 and CDR2 from the germline V gene are PRHDT and FYEKMQ (reference sequence). There are 14 residues in the CDR3. Trimming removed 2 bases from V and 8 bases from J, with 13 bases in between. The CDR3 bases are TGTGCCAGCAGCTTACAGGGAGGCTCCGATGAGCAGTTCTTC. As protein: CASSLQGGSDEQFF. The complete variable domain, with remaining parts taken from reference TRBV13 and TRBJ2-1, reads AAGVIQSPRHLIKEKRETATLKCYPIPRHDTVYWYQQGPGQDPQFLISFYEKMQSDKGSIPDRFSAQQFSDYHSELNMSSLELGDSALYFCASSLQGGSDEQFFGPGTRLTVL.

This clonotype was seen many times. CDR3 DNA sequence: TGTGCCAGCAGCCAAGATGCGGGGGGGAACGAGCAGTACTTC. Residues: CASSQDAGGNEQYF. The genes are TRBV3-1 and TRBJ2-5; 9 bases are a match to TRBD2. The J call is doubtful: the DNA matches TRBJ2-7 better. Germline CDR1 reads LGHDT; CDR2 reads YNNKEL (reference sequence). The CDR3 covers 14 residues.

This clonotype was seen a handful of times. This CDR3 is CASSPGLLIDEQFF. In nucleotides, the CDR3 is TGCGCCAGCAGCCCCGGACTACTTATCGATGAGCAGTTCTTC. The chain couples TRBV5-1 to TRBJ2-1; D is perhaps TRBD2 (6 bases). The CDR3 contains 14 residues. In germline, CDR1 is SGHRS, CDR2 YFSETQ. The ends were cut back, 4 bases at V and 8 bases at J, with 16 bases in the middle.

The chain recombines TRBV19 with TRBJ2-6, with 11 bases fitting TRBD1. Per the germline V gene, CDR1 is LNHDA and CDR2 is SQIVND (reference sequence). V dropped 2 bases and J dropped 0; count of bases not matched to a gene: 9. The CDR3 extends over 20 amino acids. In nucleotides, the CDR3 is TGTGCCAGTAGTATAAATAGGTTCGGGACAGGGGGCTCTGGGGCCAACGTCCTGACTTTC. This gives the protein CASSINRFGTGGSGANVLTF.

This clonotype has just a few counts. V is TRBV7-2 and J is TRBJ2-1; D unresolved. The germline gives CDR1 SGHTA, CDR2 FQGNSA. V lost 5 bases, J lost 10 bases, and 9 bases lay in between. This CDR3 is built from 11 residues. CDR3 protein: CASSTGPEQFF. In DNA, the CDR3 is TGTGCCAGCAGCACCGGGCCCGAGCAGTTCTTC.

This clonotype was seen many times. V usage is TRBV7-9 and J usage is TRBJ2-7; D call uncertain. Trimming cost V 1 base and J 7 bases, with 14 bases left between them. The CDR3 consists of 14 residues. CDR1 is SEHNR, CDR2 FQNEAQ, per germline (reference sequence). The CDR3 DNA follows: TGTGCCAGCAGCTTAGGAAAATCTGGAAGGGAGCAGTACTTC. Residues: CASSLGKSGREQYF.

Concerning this clonotype: This may come from a read error, since a much larger clone is one base off. The V gene is TRBV4-3, the J gene TRBJ2-6; TRBD2 matches 7 bases. The CDR3 extends over 16 amino acids. Germline-derived CDR1 and CDR2 are LGHNA and YSLEER. The chain's CDR3 is CASSPTAGVGANVRTF. CDR3 nucleotide sequence: TGCGCCAGCAGCCCCACGGCGGGGGTTGGGGCCAACGTCCGGACTTTC.

V gene TRBV20-1 combines with J gene TRBJ2-3; possible D gene TRBD1, 6 bases. This CDR3 contains 14 residues. Trimming stripped 2 bases from V and 3 bases from J, with 12 bases between. Germline-derived CDR1 and CDR2 are DFQATT and SNEGSKA (reference sequence). The DNA of the CDR3 is TGCAGTGCTAGATTACAGGGCCCGACAGATACGCAGTATTTT. Its translation is CSARLQGPTDTQYF.

This clonotype was seen at least ten times. This rearrangement joins TRBV4-3 to TRBJ1-2; D call uncertain. Between the trimmed V and J ends, which lost 0 bases and 1 base, there was a span of 12 bases. The CDR3 runs to 16 residues. Germline CDR1 and CDR2: LGHNA and YSLEER. The CDR3 loop reads CASSQDRTPFNYGYTF. The CDR3 coding sequence is TGCGCCAGCAGCCAAGATCGAACCCCCTTTAACTATGGCTACACCTTC.

This clonotype was seen ten or more times. This chain links TRBV27 with TRBJ2-4; possible D gene TRBD2, 7 bases. Germline values: CDR1 MNHEY, CDR2 SMNVEV (reference sequence). The CDR3 has 18 amino acids. V was shortened by 4 bases and J by 2 bases, with 21 bases between the two germline ends. CDR3 protein: CASSSKLTGRETKNIQYF. The DNA for the CDR3 is TGTGCCAGCAGTTCCAAACTTACAGGGAGGGAGACCAAAAACATTCAGTACTTC.

This clonotype was detected ten times or more. This chain connects TRBV7-2 to TRBJ2-5; 10 bases map to TRBD2. This CDR3 contains 18 residues. Germline CDR1 is SGHTA and CDR2 is FQGNSA. The V and J ends lost 5 bases and 2 bases, in that order; junction bases with no gene match: 14. The CDR3 loop is CASSPRSSGGLLQETQYF. CDR3 sequence (DNA): TGTGCCAGCAGCCCCCGGTCTAGCGGGGGTCTTCTACAAGAGACCCAGTACTTC. The variable domain in full, with the rest retrieved from reference TRBV7-2 and TRBJ2-5, is GAGVSQSPSNKVTEKGKDVELRCDPISGHTALYWYRQSLGQGLEFLIYFQGNSAPDKSGLPSDRFSAERTGGSVSTLTIQRTQQEDSAVYLCASSPRSSGGLLQETQYFGPGTRLLVL.

The CDR3 sequence: CSADRLAGAEQFF. For the CDR3, the DNA is TGCAGCGCCGACCGACTAGCGGGGGCTGAGCAGTTCTTC. The V and J genes are TRBV29-1 and TRBJ2-1; 12 positions match TRBD2. The germline V gene encodes CDR1 SQVTM and CDR2 ANQGSEA. The CDR3 contains 13 residues. V lost 7 bases, J lost 9 bases, and 7 bases stayed unmatched.

The table lists this clonotype with many counts. This chain connects TRBV7-9 to TRBJ1-1; D might be TRBD1 (6 bases). Germline CDR1 and CDR2: SEHNR and FQNEAQ (reference sequence). Between the trimmed V and J ends, which lost 1 base and 7 bases, there was a span of 19 bases. The CDR3 contains 16 residues. The CDR3 sequence is CASSLGSGQGLNEAFF. The CDR3 nucleotides read TGTGCCAGCAGCTTAGGTTCTGGGCAGGGGCTCAATGAAGCTTTCTTT.

In this sample, this clonotype turned up many times. The chain uses TRBV15 and TRBJ2-3; D remains unclear. Germline lookup yields CDR1 LNHNV and CDR2 YYDKDF (reference sequence). The CDR3 has 15 residues. V dropped 0 bases and J dropped 1 base, with 8 bases sitting between them. CDR3 in amino acids: CATSRDNRRTDTQYF. CDR3 sequence (DNA): TGTGCCACCAGCAGAGATAATCGCCGCACAGATACGCAGTATTTT.

This clonotype came up many times. The chain has TRBV20-1 and TRBJ2-5; the D gene is possibly TRBD2 (6 bases). Germline assignment: CDR1 DFQATT and CDR2 SNEGSKA (reference sequence). This CDR3 is built from 14 residues. V was clipped by 1 base and J by 3 bases, with 12 bases between them. DNA for the CDR3: TGCAGTGCTAGAGCTGCGGGGCCCAAAGAGACCCAGTACTTC. This encodes CSARAAGPKETQYF.

Only one count was recorded for this clonotype. The V gene is TRBV7-2, the J gene TRBJ2-2; 7 nucleotides agree with TRBD1. The CDR3 contains 15 residues. In germline, CDR1 is SGHTA, CDR2 FQGNSA. The V and J ends lost 3 bases and 6 bases, in that order; junction bases with no gene match: 7. The CDR3 spells CASSFTGVVSGELFF. CDR3 DNA: TGTGCCAGCAGCTTCACAGGGGTAGTTTCCGGGGAGCTGTTTTTT.

A single count supports this clonotype. The chain links TRBV3-1 to TRBJ1-6, with TRBD1 as a possible D gene (5 bases). The germline CDR1 and CDR2 sequences are LGHDT and YNNKEL (reference sequence). CDR3 length equals 15 residues. V was cut by 0 bases and J by 9 bases, with 12 bases left in between. The CDR3 spells CASSQDGDRGSPLHF. In DNA, the CDR3 is TGTGCCAGCAGCCAAGATGGGGACCGAGGTTCACCCCTCCACTTT.

The chain joins TRBV3-1 to TRBJ1-2; D is unclear. CDR1 and CDR2 from the germline V gene are LGHDT and YNNKEL (reference sequence). The CDR3 totals 15 residues. V was clipped by 1 base and J by 4 bases, with 13 bases between them. CDR3 sequence reads: CASSQVYSAVYGYTF. The CDR3 DNA is TGTGCCAGCAGCCAAGTTTATTCGGCAGTCTATGGCTACACCTTC. The whole variable domain, remainder taken from reference TRBV3-1 and TRBJ1-2, is DTAVSQTPKYLVTQMGNDKSIKCEQNLGHDTMYWYKQDSKKFLKIMFSYNNKELIINETVPNRFSPKSPDKAHLNLHINSLELGDSAVYFCASSQVYSAVYGYTFGSGTRLTVV.

The chain carries TRBV30 and TRBJ2-2, with TRBD1 as a possible D gene (5 bases). CDR1 GTSNPN and CDR2 SVGIG come from the germline V gene (reference sequence). This CDR3 contains 14 residues. V dropped 4 bases and J dropped 2 bases, with 11 bases sitting between them. DNA of the CDR3: TGTGCCTGGAAGGGGCTTATTAACACCGGGGAGCTGTTTTTT. Protein sequence: CAWKGLINTGELFF.

This clonotype was counted a few times. The chain employs TRBV14 and TRBJ2-1; the D gene is possibly TRBD2 (7 bases). The CDR3 totals 18 residues. V dropped 3 bases and J dropped 2 bases, with 20 bases sitting between them. The germline V gene has CDR1 SGHDN and CDR2 FVKESK. Here the CDR3 DNA reads TGTGCCAGCAGCCAGGCCAGGTCGGCGGGGGCCCCCTACAATGAGCAGTTCTTC. It yields the protein CASSQARSAGAPYNEQFF.